These T cell receptor beta chains were read from a single sample in a study of CD8+ T cells in alopecia areata. Profiled with immunoSEQ multiplex PCR; TCRdb holds only in-frame clones, not every one. The sample consists of about 270,000 clones, about three fifths of them appearing once. The material sequenced was CD4+ T cells sorted from blood, taken between weeks 51 and 54, from a patient treated with tofacitinib. Every receptor here comes from a human donor with alopecia areata. Both conserved end residues are part of each CDR3. D genes are given only for firm matches. Size tells how often a clone was seen (once, few, many) or the class of an expanded clone, and some rows leave it out.

NA	TRBJ2-1	TRBV5-1	TRBD1	CASSLTGAGYNEQFF	TGCGCCAGCAGCTTGACAGGGGCAGGCTACAATGAGCAGTTCTTC
few	TRBJ2-3	TRBV23-1	NA	CASSQFPGYTDTQYF	TGCGCCAGCAGTCAATTTCCTGGTTACACAGATACGCAGTATTTT
NA	TRBJ2-7	TRBV6-6	NA	CASSYSAGAGTYEQYF	TGTGCCAGCAGTTACTCGGCAGGGGCAGGAACCTACGAGCAGTACTTC
NA	TRBJ2-3	TRBV29-1	TRBD2	CSVLGLAGAANTQYF	TGCAGCGTTCTAGGACTAGCGGGGGCGGCGAATACGCAGTATTTT
NA	TRBJ2-1	TRBV30	NA	CAWSAGGNEQFF	TGTGCCTGGAGTGCGGGTGGCAATGAGCAGTTCTTC
NA	TRBJ2-7	TRBV29-1	NA	CSVVRAYEQYF	TGCAGCGTTGTTCGGGCCTACGAGCAGTACTTC
NA	TRBJ1-4	TRBV27	NA	CASSSVATNEKLFF	TGTGCCAGCAGTTCGGTTGCAACTAATGAAAAACTGTTTTTT
NA	TRBJ2-2	TRBV30	NA	CAWSDRDSLGTGELFF	TGTGCCTGGAGTGATCGGGACTCACTGGGCACCGGGGAGCTGTTTTTT
NA	TRBJ2-5	TRBV30	NA	CAWSSLETQYF	TGTGCCTGGAGCTCGCTGGAGACCCAGTACTTC
few	TRBJ2-4	TRBV29-1	TRBD2	CSVGTSGGNIQYF	TGCAGCGTTGGGACTAGCGGGGGAAACATTCAGTACTTC
few	TRBJ1-2	TRBV7-9	NA	CASSLVGDNYGYTF	TGTGCCAGCAGCTTAGTAGGGGATAACTATGGCTACACCTTC
few	TRBJ2-7	TRBV11-2	NA	CASSPWGDPPYEQYF	TGTGCCAGCAGCCCGTGGGGGGATCCCCCCTACGAGCAGTACTTC
NA	TRBJ1-6	TRBV6-1	NA	CASSDVRGLNSPLHF	TGTGCCAGCAGTGATGTGCGGGGGCTGAATTCACCCCTCCACTTT
NA	TRBJ2-7	TRBV2	NA	CASTGGGEQYF	TGTGCCAGCACGGGTGGGGGCGAGCAGTACTTC
NA	TRBJ1-2	TRBV29-1	NA	CSVEVWQNYGYTF	TGCAGCGTTGAAGTTTGGCAGAACTATGGCTACACCTTC
NA	TRBJ1-1	TRBV6-9	TRBD1	CASTYRGPNTEAFF	TGTGCCAGCACCTACAGGGGGCCGAACACTGAAGCTTTCTTT
NA	TRBJ2-1	TRBV7-3	NA	CASSPGSYNEQFF	TGTGCCAGCAGCCCTGGTTCCTACAATGAGCAGTTCTTC
NA	TRBJ2-5	TRBV7-9	TRBD2	CASRIAGAWETQYF	TGTGCCAGCAGAATAGCGGGGGCCTGGGAGACCCAGTACTTC
NA	TRBJ2-3	TRBV7-2	NA	CASSLGVRGASGTQYF	TGTGCCAGCAGCTTAGGTGTCAGGGGGGCTAGCGGAACGCAGTATTTT
NA	TRBJ2-1	TRBV30	NA	CAWSRGSLLTEQFF	TGTGCCTGGTCCCGGGGGTCCCTTCTCACTGAGCAGTTCTTC
NA	TRBJ2-3	TRBV5-1	NA	CASSLGTTHGDTQYF	TGCGCCAGCAGCTTGGGAACAACACATGGGGATACGCAGTATTTT
few	TRBJ1-1	TRBV27	TRBD1	CASSQQGTGNTEAFF	TGTGCCAGCAGTCAACAGGGGACAGGGAACACTGAAGCTTTCTTT
NA	TRBJ2-7	TRBV10-3	NA	CAISQERYEQYF	TGTGCCATCAGCCAGGAGCGGTACGAGCAGTACTTC
NA	TRBJ2-2	TRBV6-5	NA	CASSYSNSGVRELFF	TGTGCCAGCAGTTACTCGAATTCGGGCGTCCGGGAGCTGTTTTTT
once	TRBJ1-2	TRBV7-9	TRBD1	CASSLTLRGPGYGYTF	TGTGCCAGCAGCTTAACCCTCAGGGGGCCTGGCTATGGCTACACCTTC
NA	TRBJ2-6	TRBV4-2	TRBD1	CASSPRETGTGANVLTF	TGTGCCAGCAGCCCGAGGGAGACAGGGACAGGGGCCAACGTCCTGACTTTC
NA	TRBJ2-3	TRBV5-6	TRBD1	CASSLLQGADTQYF	TGTGCCAGCAGTTTATTACAGGGGGCGGATACGCAGTATTTT
NA	TRBJ2-3	TRBV5-1	NA	CASAPGGGITDTQYF	TGCGCCAGCGCTCCTGGTGGGGGGATAACAGATACGCAGTATTTT
NA	TRBJ1-1	TRBV4-1	NA	CASSHSGGPLKKEAFF	TGCGCCAGCAGCCATTCTGGAGGGCCGCTCAAAAAGGAAGCTTTCTTT
many	TRBJ1-1	TRBV5-1	TRBD1	CASSEPGQGETEAFF	TGCGCCAGCAGCGAACCGGGACAGGGAGAAACTGAAGCTTTCTTT